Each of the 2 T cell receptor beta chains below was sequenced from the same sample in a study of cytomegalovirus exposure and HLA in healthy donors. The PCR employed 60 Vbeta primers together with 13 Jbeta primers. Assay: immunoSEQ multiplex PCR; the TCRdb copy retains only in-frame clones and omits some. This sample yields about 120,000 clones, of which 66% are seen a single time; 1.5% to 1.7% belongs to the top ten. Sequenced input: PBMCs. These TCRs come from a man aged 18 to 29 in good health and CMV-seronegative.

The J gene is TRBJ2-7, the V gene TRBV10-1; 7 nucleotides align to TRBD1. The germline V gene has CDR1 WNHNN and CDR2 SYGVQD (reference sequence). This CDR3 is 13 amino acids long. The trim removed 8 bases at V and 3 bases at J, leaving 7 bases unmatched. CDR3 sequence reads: CASQRTGSYEQYF. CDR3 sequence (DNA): TGCGCCAGCCAGAGGACAGGTAGCTACGAGCAGTACTTC.

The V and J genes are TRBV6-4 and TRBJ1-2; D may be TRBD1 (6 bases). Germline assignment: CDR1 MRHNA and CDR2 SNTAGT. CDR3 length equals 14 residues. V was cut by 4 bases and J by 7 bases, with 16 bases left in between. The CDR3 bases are TGTGCCAGCAGTGCCACAACGTCAGGGGCTGGCTACACCTTC. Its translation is CASSATTSGAGYTF.